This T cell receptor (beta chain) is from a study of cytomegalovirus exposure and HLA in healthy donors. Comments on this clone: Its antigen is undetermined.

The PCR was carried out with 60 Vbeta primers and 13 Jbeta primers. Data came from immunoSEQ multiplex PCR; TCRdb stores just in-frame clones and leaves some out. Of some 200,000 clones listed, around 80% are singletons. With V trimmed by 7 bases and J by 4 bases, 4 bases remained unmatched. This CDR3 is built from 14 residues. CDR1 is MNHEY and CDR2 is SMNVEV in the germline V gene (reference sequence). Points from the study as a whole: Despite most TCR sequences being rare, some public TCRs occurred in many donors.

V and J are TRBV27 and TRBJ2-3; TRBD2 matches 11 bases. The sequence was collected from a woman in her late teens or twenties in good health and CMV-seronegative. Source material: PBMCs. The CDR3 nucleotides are TGTGCCAGCACCTTAGCGGGAGGGGCAGATACGCAGTATTTT. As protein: CASTLAGGADTQYF.